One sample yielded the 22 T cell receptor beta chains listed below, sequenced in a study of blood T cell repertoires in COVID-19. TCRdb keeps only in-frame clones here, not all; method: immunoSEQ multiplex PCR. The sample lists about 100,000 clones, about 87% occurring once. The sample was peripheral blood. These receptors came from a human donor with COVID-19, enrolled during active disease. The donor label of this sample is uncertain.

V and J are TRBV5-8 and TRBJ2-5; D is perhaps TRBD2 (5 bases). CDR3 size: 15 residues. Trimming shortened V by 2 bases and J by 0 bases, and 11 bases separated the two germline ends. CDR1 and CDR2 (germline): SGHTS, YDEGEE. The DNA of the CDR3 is TGTGCCAGCAGCTTCAGTGGAGGTAACCAAGAGACCCAGTACTTC. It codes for CASSFSGGNQETQYF.

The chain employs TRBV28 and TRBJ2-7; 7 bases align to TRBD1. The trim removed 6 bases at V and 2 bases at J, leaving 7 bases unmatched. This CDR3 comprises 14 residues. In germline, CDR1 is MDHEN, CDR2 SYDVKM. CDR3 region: CASRHDRETYEQYF. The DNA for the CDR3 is TGTGCCAGCAGGCATGACAGGGAGACCTACGAGCAGTACTTC.

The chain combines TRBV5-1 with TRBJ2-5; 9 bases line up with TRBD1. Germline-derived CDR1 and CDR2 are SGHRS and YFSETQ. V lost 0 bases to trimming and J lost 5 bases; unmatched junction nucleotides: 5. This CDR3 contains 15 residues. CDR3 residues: CASSLGQGGRETQYF. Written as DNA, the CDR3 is TGCGCCAGCAGCTTGGGACAGGGGGGACGGGAGACCCAGTACTTC.

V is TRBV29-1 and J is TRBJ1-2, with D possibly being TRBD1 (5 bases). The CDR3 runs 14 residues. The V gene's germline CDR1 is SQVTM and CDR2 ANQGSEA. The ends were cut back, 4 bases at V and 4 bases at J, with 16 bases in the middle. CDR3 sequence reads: CSVAEQASSYGYTF. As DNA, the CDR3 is TGCAGCGTTGCCGAACAGGCCTCCTCCTATGGCTACACCTTC.

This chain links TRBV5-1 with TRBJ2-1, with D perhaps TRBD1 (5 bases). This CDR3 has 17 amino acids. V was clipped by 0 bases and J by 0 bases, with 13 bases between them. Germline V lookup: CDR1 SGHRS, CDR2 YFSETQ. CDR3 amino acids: CASSLVTGLSSYNEQFF. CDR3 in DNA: TGCGCCAGCAGCTTGGTAACAGGCTTGAGCTCCTACAATGAGCAGTTCTTC.

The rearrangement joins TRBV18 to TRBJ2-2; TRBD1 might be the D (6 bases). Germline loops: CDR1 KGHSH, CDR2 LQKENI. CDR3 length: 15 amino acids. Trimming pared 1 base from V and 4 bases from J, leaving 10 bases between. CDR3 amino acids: CASSPRGRGTGELFF. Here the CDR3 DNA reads TGTGCCAGCTCACCACGGGGGCGCGGCACCGGGGAGCTGTTTTTT. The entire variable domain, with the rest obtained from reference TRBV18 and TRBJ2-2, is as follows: NAGVMQNPRHLVRRRGQEARLRCSPMKGHSHVYWYRQLPEEGLKFMVYLQKENIIDESGMPKERFSAEFPKEGPSILRIQQVVRGDSAAYFCASSPRGRGTGELFFGEGSRLTVL.

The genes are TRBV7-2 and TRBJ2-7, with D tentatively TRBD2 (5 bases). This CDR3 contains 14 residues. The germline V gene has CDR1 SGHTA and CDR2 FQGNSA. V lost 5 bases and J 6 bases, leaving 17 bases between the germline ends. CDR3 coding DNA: TGTGCCAGCAGCCCTCAAGCGAGCGGAGTCGAGCAGTACTTC. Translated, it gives CASSPQASGVEQYF. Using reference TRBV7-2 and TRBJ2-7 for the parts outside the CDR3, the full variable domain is GAGVSQSPSNKVTEKGKDVELRCDPISGHTALYWYRQSLGQGLEFLIYFQGNSAPDKSGLPSDRFSAERTGGSVSTLTIQRTQQEDSAVYLCASSPQASGVEQYFGPGTRLTVT.

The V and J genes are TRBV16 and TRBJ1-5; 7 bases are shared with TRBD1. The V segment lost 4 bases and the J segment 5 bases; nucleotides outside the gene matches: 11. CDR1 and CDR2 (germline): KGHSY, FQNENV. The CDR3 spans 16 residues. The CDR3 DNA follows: TGTGCCAGCAGCCGTTCAGGGGGACATGTCGATCAGCCCCAGCATTTT. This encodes CASSRSGGHVDQPQHF.

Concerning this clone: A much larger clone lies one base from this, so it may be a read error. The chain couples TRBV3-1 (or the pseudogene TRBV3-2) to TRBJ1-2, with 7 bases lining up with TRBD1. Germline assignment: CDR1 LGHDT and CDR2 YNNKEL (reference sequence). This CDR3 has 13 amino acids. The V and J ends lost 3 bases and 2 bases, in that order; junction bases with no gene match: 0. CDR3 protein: CASSQTGNYGYTF. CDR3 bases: TGTGCCAGCAGCCAGACAGGGAACTATGGCTACACCTTC.

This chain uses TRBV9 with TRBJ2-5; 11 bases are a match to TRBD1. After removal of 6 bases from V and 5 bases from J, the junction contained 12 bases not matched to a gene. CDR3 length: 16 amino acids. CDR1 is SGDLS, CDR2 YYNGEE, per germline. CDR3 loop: CASTNPGTGGWETQYF. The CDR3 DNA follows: TGTGCCAGCACCAACCCCGGGACAGGGGGGTGGGAGACCCAGTACTTC.

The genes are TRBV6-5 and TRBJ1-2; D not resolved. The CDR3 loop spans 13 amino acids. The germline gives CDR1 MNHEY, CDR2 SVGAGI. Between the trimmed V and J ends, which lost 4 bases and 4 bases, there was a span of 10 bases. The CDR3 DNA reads TGTGCCAGCAGTTCCCCCCCCCTCTATGGCTACACCTTC. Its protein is CASSSPPLYGYTF.

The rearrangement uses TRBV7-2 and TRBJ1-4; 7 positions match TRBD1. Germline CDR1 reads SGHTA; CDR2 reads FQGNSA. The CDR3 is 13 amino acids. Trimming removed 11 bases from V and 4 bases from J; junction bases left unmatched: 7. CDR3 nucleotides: TGTGCCGAAGGGGGACAGATTAATGAAAAACTGTTTTTT. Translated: CAEGGQINEKLFF.

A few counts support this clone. CDR3 loop: CASSYVQTNTGELFF. CDR3 sequence (DNA): TGCGCCAGCAGCTACGTTCAGACGAACACCGGGGAGCTGTTTTTT. The J gene is TRBJ2-2, the V gene TRBV5-1; D not resolved. The germline V gene has CDR1 SGHRS and CDR2 YFSETQ. The CDR3 is 15 residues long. V dropped 3 bases and J dropped 0 bases, with 9 bases sitting between them.

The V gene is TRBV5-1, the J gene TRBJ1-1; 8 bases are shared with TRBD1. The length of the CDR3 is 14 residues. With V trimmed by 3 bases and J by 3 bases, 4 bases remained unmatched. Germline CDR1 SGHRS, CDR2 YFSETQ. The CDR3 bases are TGCGCCAGCAGCTGGACAGGGTCGGACACTGAAGCTTTCTTT. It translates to CASSWTGSDTEAFF.

This CDR3 is CASSESLGTSGYTF. CDR3 bases: TGCGCCAGCAGTGAGTCTCTGGGAACTAGTGGCTACACCTTC. The chain employs TRBV10-2 and TRBJ1-2; D gene uncertain. Trimming cost V 0 bases and J 7 bases, with 12 bases left between them. The germline CDR1 and CDR2 sequences are WSHSY and SAAADI. This CDR3 contains 14 residues.

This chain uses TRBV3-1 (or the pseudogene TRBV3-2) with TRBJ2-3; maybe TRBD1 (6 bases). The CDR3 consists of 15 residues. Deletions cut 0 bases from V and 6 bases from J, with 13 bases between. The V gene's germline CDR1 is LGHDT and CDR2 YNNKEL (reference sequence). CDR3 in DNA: TGTGCCAGCAGCCAAGATCTGGTAGGGGGTGATACGCAGTATTTT. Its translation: CASSQDLVGGDTQYF.

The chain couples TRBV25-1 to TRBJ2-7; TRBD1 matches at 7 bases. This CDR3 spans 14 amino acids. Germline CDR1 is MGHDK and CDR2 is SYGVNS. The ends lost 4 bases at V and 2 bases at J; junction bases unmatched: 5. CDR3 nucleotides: TGTGCCAGCAGTGGATGGACAGGCGCCTACGAGCAGTACTTC. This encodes CASSGWTGAYEQYF.

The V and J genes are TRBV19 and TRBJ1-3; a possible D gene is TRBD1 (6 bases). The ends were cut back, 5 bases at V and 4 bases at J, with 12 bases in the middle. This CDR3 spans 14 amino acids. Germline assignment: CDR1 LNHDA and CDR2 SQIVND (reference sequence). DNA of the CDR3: TGTGCCAGTAGTCCCGCCGGGACAGGAAACACCATATATTTT. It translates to CASSPAGTGNTIYF.

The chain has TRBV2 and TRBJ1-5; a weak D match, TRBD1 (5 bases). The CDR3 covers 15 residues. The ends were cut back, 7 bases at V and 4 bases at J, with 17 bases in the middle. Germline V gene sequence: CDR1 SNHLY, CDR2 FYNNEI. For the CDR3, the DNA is TGTGCCAGCACCGAGTCCGGGGGTGGTAATCAGCCCCAGCATTTT. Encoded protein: CASTESGGGNQPQHF.

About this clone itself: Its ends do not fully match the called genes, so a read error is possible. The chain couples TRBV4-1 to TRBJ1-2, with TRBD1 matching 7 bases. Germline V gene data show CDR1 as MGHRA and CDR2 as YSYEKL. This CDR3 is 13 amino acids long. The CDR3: CASSQEVWTGFAF. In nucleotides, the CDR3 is TGCGCCAGCAGCCAAGAGGTGTGGACAGGATTCGCCTTC.

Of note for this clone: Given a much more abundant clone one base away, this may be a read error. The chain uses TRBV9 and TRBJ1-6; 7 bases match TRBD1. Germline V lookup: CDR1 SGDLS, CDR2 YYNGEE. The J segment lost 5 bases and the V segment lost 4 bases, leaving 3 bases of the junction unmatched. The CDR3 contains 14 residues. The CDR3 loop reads CASSWGQNNSPLHF. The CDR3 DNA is TGTGCCAGCAGCTGGGGACAGAATAATTCACCCCTCCACTTT.

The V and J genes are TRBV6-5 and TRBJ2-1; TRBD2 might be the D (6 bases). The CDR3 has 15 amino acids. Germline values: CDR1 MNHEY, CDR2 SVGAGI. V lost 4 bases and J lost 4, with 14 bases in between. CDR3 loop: CASSLREEVYNEQFF. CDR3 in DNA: TGTGCCAGCAGTTTAAGGGAGGAGGTTTACAATGAGCAGTTCTTC.